The rows below give T cell receptor beta chains drawn from one sample of a study of identical twins. Via MiXCR, TCRdb re-called the 5' RACE reads, giving one row per CDR3 protein. The sample yields about 470,000 distinct CDR3 sequences, about 24% seen once. The same data also went into a second study, on T cells expressing NK-cell markers.

Sequenced sample: CD4+ T cells sorted from blood. Receptors were obtained from a woman aged 18-35 years in good health. Each CDR3 is given without its conserved first and last residue. The order of the fields is J gene, V gene, D gene, CDR3 protein. The D gene is left open where the match is weak.

J: TRBJ2-1; V: TRBV20-1; D: .; CDR3: SARDPGGDYNEQF
J: TRBJ2-1; V: TRBV11-2; D: TRBD2; CDR3: ASRNSGTRGEQF
J: TRBJ2-5; V: TRBV2; D: .; CDR3: ASSGGLGETQY
J: TRBJ1-2; V: TRBV5-1; D: .; CDR3: ASSLFTTNYGYT
J: TRBJ2-1; V: TRBV10-3; D: .; CDR3: AISEPQGTYNEQF
J: TRBJ2-5; V: TRBV10-3; D: .; CDR3: AISGKTRPQETQY
J: TRBJ2-5; V: TRBV6-5; D: .; CDR3: ASSYSLARETQY
J: TRBJ2-3; V: TRBV20-1; D: .; CDR3: SARDLSVITDTQY
J: TRBJ2-1; V: TRBV7-9; D: TRBD2; CDR3: ASSAGTRGYNEQF
J: TRBJ2-7; V: TRBV20-1; D: .; CDR3: SARDRAGKSEQY
J: TRBJ2-7; V: TRBV6-1; D: .; CDR3: ASSEWDEQY
J: TRBJ2-7; V: TRBV5-8; D: TRBD1; CDR3: ASSSSLSGGVVYEQY
J: TRBJ2-7; V: TRBV5-1; D: TRBD1; CDR3: ASSLGGSNYEQY
J: TRBJ2-2; V: TRBV14; D: .; CDR3: ASSQWLGMNTGELF
J: TRBJ2-7; V: TRBV20-1; D: .; CDR3: SAMLGANEQY
J: TRBJ2-7; V: TRBV11-2; D: .; CDR3: ASSLEPSGEQY
J: TRBJ1-2; V: TRBV7-9; D: .; CDR3: ASSIQSGLGYT
J: TRBJ2-2; V: TRBV24-1; D: .; CDR3: ATSDPRGPNTGELF
J: TRBJ2-1; V: TRBV20-1; D: .; CDR3: SATRPQTYNEQF
J: TRBJ2-3; V: TRBV5-1; D: .; CDR3: ASSDGSPGDTQY
J: TRBJ1-5; V: TRBV7-2; D: .; CDR3: ASSFVPGGYSNQPQH
J: TRBJ2-3; V: TRBV29-1; D: .; CDR3: SVTSTDTQY
J: TRBJ2-1; V: TRBV7-2; D: TRBD2; CDR3: ASSLAFSDGRDYNEQF
J: TRBJ2-4; V: TRBV30; D: .; CDR3: AWSNGYKNIQY
J: TRBJ2-3; V: TRBV12-3/TRBV12-4; D: TRBD2; CDR3: ASSFSGGGLTDTQY
J: TRBJ2-5; V: TRBV14; D: TRBD1; CDR3: ASSQDLGQGTQY
J: TRBJ1-6; V: TRBV20-1; D: .; CDR3: SARDLLGNSPLH
J: TRBJ1-1; V: TRBV12-3/TRBV12-4; D: .; CDR3: ASSLLGSTEAF
J: TRBJ2-1; V: TRBV7-9; D: TRBD2; CDR3: ASSLLTGGPYEQF
J: TRBJ2-1; V: TRBV7-9; D: .; CDR3: ASSPNSGDEQF
J: TRBJ2-1; V: TRBV5-1; D: .; CDR3: ASRVGTDNEQF
J: TRBJ2-1; V: TRBV5-1; D: TRBD1; CDR3: ASSLVEGGGYNEQF
J: TRBJ2-1; V: TRBV11-2; D: .; CDR3: ASSSASARGEQF
J: TRBJ2-1; V: TRBV6-6; D: .; CDR3: ASSYVDYEQF
J: TRBJ2-7; V: TRBV4-3; D: TRBD2; CDR3: ASSQGGAAGGYEQY
J: TRBJ2-7; V: TRBV4-1; D: TRBD1; CDR3: ASSQSPLDRAKEQY
J: TRBJ1-1; V: TRBV20-1; D: .; CDR3: SAPRVGGNTEAF
J: TRBJ2-2; V: TRBV6-1; D: .; CDR3: ASTRNRDTGELF
J: TRBJ1-5; V: TRBV12-3/TRBV12-4; D: .; CDR3: ASSQQGNSNQPQH
J: TRBJ1-2; V: TRBV10-3; D: .; CDR3: AISSSENYGYT
J: TRBJ2-7; V: TRBV5-1; D: .; CDR3: ASSLNGQAAYEQY